The rows below give T cell receptor beta chains drawn from one sample of a study of shared clonotypes between healthy human individuals. The data were produced by immunoSEQ multiplex PCR, yet TCRdb's version contains in-frame clones alone and is incomplete. The sample includes millions of clones, about 95% of them seen just once. Sequenced sample: naive CD8+ T cells sorted from blood. The source is a man between 18 and 29 years old in good health. Each CDR3 is given with its conserved first and last residue. A D gene is named only where the DNA matches it firmly. Not every row has a clone size; where given, it reads once, few, many or a size class.

D: NA; V: TRBV10-2; length: 15; size: NA; J: TRBJ1-6; DNA: TGCGCCAGCAGTGAGGGGGACATTGGATATTCACCCCTCCACTTT; CDR3: CASSEGDIGYSPLHF
D: NA; V: TRBV2; length: 14; size: NA; J: TRBJ2-2; DNA: TGTGCCAGCAGTGACGGGGCGAACACCGGGGAGCTGTTTTTT; CDR3: CASSDGANTGELFF
D: NA; V: TRBV7-9; length: 16; size: NA; J: TRBJ2-3; DNA: TGTGCCAGCACCCCCCTCCCGGGGCCCGGGAGAGATACGCAGTATTTT; CDR3: CASTPLPGPGRDTQYF
D: TRBD1; V: TRBV11-2; length: 15; size: NA; J: TRBJ2-7; DNA: TGTGCCAGCAGCTCGACTGGACAGGGGGAGGTGGGGCAGTACTTC; CDR3: CASSSTGQGEVGQYF
D: TRBD1; V: TRBV7-9; length: 17; size: NA; J: TRBJ1-2; DNA: TGTGCCAGCAGCCGCGACGGGACAGGGATTTATCACTATGGCTACACCTTC; CDR3: CASSRDGTGIYHYGYTF
D: NA; V: TRBV28; length: 13; size: NA; J: TRBJ2-7; DNA: TGTGCCAGCAGCTTCAGGGGTCGCTACGAGCAGTACTTC; CDR3: CASSFRGRYEQYF
D: NA; V: TRBV9; length: 15; size: NA; J: TRBJ1-1; DNA: TGTGCCAGCAGCGCCCTACAGAGCCACAACACTGAAGCTTTCTTT; CDR3: CASSALQSHNTEAFF
D: NA; V: TRBV18; length: 13; size: NA; J: TRBJ2-7; DNA: TGTGCCAGCTCACCGACAGGCACCTACGAGCAGTACTTC; CDR3: CASSPTGTYEQYF
D: TRBD2; V: TRBV28; length: 15; size: NA; J: TRBJ2-7; DNA: TGTGCCAGCAGTTCAGGTCGTGTAGGGGACTACGAGCAGCACTTC; CDR3: CASSSGRVGDYEQHF
D: NA; V: TRBV7-6; length: 13; size: NA; J: TRBJ1-2; DNA: TGTGCCAGCAGTAGACCGGGGGTTTTCGGCTACACCTTC; CDR3: CASSRPGVFGYTF
D: NA; V: TRBV10-1; length: 16; size: once; J: TRBJ2-1; DNA: TGCGCCAGCAGTGAAGGACCGAGGGGTACTACGGATGAGCAGTTCTTC; CDR3: CASSEGPRGTTDEQFF
D: TRBD2; V: TRBV10-3; length: 15; size: NA; J: TRBJ2-7; DNA: TGTGCCATCAGTGGAAGGACTAGCGGGATCTACGAGCAGTACTTC; CDR3: CAISGRTSGIYEQYF
D: NA; V: TRBV28; length: 13; size: NA; J: TRBJ2-7; DNA: TGTGCCAGCGCTTATAGTGGGACCTACGAGCAGTACTTC; CDR3: CASAYSGTYEQYF
D: NA; V: TRBV9; length: 17; size: NA; J: TRBJ2-2; DNA: TGTGCCAGCAGCGATCAGCGCTTGACTGCGAACACCGGGGAGCTGTTTTTT; CDR3: CASSDQRLTANTGELFF
D: TRBD1; V: TRBV27; length: 15; size: once; J: TRBJ2-7; DNA: TGTGCCAGCAGTATAGGTCGGGGACAGTTCTACGAGCAGTACTTC; CDR3: CASSIGRGQFYEQYF
D: TRBD1; V: TRBV19; length: 13; size: NA; J: TRBJ2-1; DNA: TGTGCCAGTGCACAGGGGCCCCGGGCTGAGCAGTTCTTC; CDR3: CASAQGPRAEQFF
D: TRBD1; V: TRBV7-9; length: 15; size: NA; J: TRBJ1-4; DNA: TGTGCCAGCAGCCCTGGGGACAGTCGTAATGAAAAACTGTTTTTT; CDR3: CASSPGDSRNEKLFF
D: NA; V: TRBV20-1; length: 11; size: NA; J: TRBJ2-7; DNA: TGCAGTGCTAGATCTGAGTCCGAGCAGTACTTC; CDR3: CSARSESEQYF
D: TRBD1; V: TRBV10-3; length: 12; size: NA; J: TRBJ2-7; DNA: TGTGCCATCAGTGGACAAGAGGGACAGACGTACTTC; CDR3: CAISGQEGQTYF
D: TRBD1; V: TRBV7-6; length: 15; size: NA; J: TRBJ2-7; DNA: TGTGCCAGCAGCTCGGGACAGGGGGTGTCCTACGAGCAGTACTTC; CDR3: CASSSGQGVSYEQYF
D: NA; V: TRBV6-1; length: 13; size: once; J: TRBJ2-5; DNA: TGTGCCAGCTGGAATTATGACGAAGAGACCCAGTACTTC; CDR3: CASWNYDEETQYF
D: NA; V: TRBV11-3; length: 11; size: once; J: TRBJ2-7; DNA: TGTGCCAGCATCCTGGAGAACGAGCAGTACTTC; CDR3: CASILENEQYF
D: NA; V: TRBV2; length: 14; size: NA; J: TRBJ2-3; DNA: TGTGCCAGCAGTGACGGAACTAGCACAGATACGCAGTATTTT; CDR3: CASSDGTSTDTQYF
D: TRBD2; V: TRBV19; length: 15; size: NA; J: TRBJ2-2; DNA: TGTGCCAGTAGTGACCGGGACTATCAGTCCGGGGAGCTGTTTTTT; CDR3: CASSDRDYQSGELFF
D: NA; V: TRBV2; length: 13; size: NA; J: TRBJ2-7; DNA: TGTGCCAGCAAGCCGGGGAGCTCCTACGAGCAGTACTTC; CDR3: CASKPGSSYEQYF
D: NA; V: TRBV13; length: 14; size: NA; J: TRBJ2-5; DNA: TGTGCCAGCAGCTTAACGGACTCACAAGAGACCCAGTACTTC; CDR3: CASSLTDSQETQYF
D: NA; V: TRBV4-1; length: 13; size: NA; J: TRBJ2-5; DNA: TGCGCCAGCAGCCCCCGCAACACCGAGACCCAGTACTTC; CDR3: CASSPRNTETQYF
D: NA; V: TRBV4-3; length: 15; size: NA; J: TRBJ1-4; DNA: TGCGCCAGCAGCCGAGATGACGACAGAGGGGAAAAACTGTTTTTT; CDR3: CASSRDDDRGEKLFF
D: NA; V: TRBV30; length: 13; size: NA; J: TRBJ2-3; DNA: TGTGCCTGGAGTGTTTTAGCCCCAGATACGCAGTATTTT; CDR3: CAWSVLAPDTQYF
D: TRBD2; V: TRBV7-9; length: 17; size: NA; J: TRBJ2-1; DNA: TGTGCCAGCAGCCCCCCTGAGGTAGCGGGTTCCTACAATGAGCAGTTCTTC; CDR3: CASSPPEVAGSYNEQFF
D: NA; V: TRBV30; length: 14; size: NA; J: TRBJ2-1; DNA: TGTGCCTCGTCGTCTCGGAGCTCCTACAATGAGCAGTTCTTC; CDR3: CASSSRSSYNEQFF
D: NA; V: TRBV7-9; length: 13; size: NA; J: TRBJ2-2; DNA: TGTGCCAGCAGCTTAGAGAGTACCGGGGAGCTGTTTTTT; CDR3: CASSLESTGELFF
D: NA; V: TRBV5-1; length: 17; size: NA; J: TRBJ1-4; DNA: TGCGCCAGCAGCAGACTCCCCAGGGACCCGCCTAATGAAAAACTGTTTTTT; CDR3: CASSRLPRDPPNEKLFF
D: NA; V: TRBV2; length: 14; size: NA; J: TRBJ2-1; DNA: TGTGCCACCTGGCGCCCTCGCTCCTACAATGAGCAGTTCTTC; CDR3: CATWRPRSYNEQFF
D: NA; V: TRBV2; length: 12; size: NA; J: TRBJ2-7; DNA: TGTGCCACCCAGGGAGGTCCAGGGGAGCAGTACTTC; CDR3: CATQGGPGEQYF
D: NA; V: TRBV28; length: 15; size: NA; J: TRBJ1-1; DNA: TGTGCCAGCAGTTCCCAAGGGTACGGGATGACTGAAGCTTTCTTT; CDR3: CASSSQGYGMTEAFF
D: TRBD1; V: TRBV5-1; length: 15; size: NA; J: TRBJ2-7; DNA: TGTGCCAGCAGCCCCCACGGGGACAGGGGTGAGGAGCAGTACTTC; CDR3: CASSPHGDRGEEQYF
D: NA; V: TRBV5-1; length: 16; size: NA; J: TRBJ2-6; DNA: TGCGCCAGCAGCCCCACGACGGACACTGGGGCCAACGTCCTGACTTTC; CDR3: CASSPTTDTGANVLTF
D: TRBD2; V: TRBV7-9; length: 16; size: NA; J: TRBJ2-7; DNA: TGTGCCAGCAGCTCAGGACTAGCGGGAGTCTCCTACGAGCAGTACTTC; CDR3: CASSSGLAGVSYEQYF
D: NA; V: TRBV6-6; length: 13; size: NA; J: TRBJ1-3; DNA: TGTGCCAGCAGCACGGAACCTGGAAACACCATATATTTT; CDR3: CASSTEPGNTIYF
D: NA; V: TRBV6-1; length: 13; size: NA; J: TRBJ1-2; DNA: TGTGCCAGCAGTGAGGGTCAGCCCTATGGCTACACCTTC; CDR3: CASSEGQPYGYTF
D: TRBD2; V: TRBV9; length: 18; size: NA; J: TRBJ2-3; DNA: TGTGCCAGCAGCGTAGTGGCAGGGGGGACTAGCGAATTGGATACGCAGTATTTT; CDR3: CASSVVAGGTSELDTQYF
D: TRBD1; V: TRBV27; length: 13; size: NA; J: TRBJ1-1; DNA: TGTGCCAGCAGTCCCGGACAGGGACCTCGGGCTTTCTTT; CDR3: CASSPGQGPRAFF
D: TRBD1; V: TRBV4-1; length: 14; size: NA; J: TRBJ2-1; DNA: TGCGCCAGCAACAAGGACAGGTCCTACAATGAGCAGTTCTTC; CDR3: CASNKDRSYNEQFF
D: NA; V: TRBV9; length: 14; size: NA; J: TRBJ1-6; DNA: TGTGCCAGCAGCGTAGAGGGGTCAGGTTCACCCCTCCACTTT; CDR3: CASSVEGSGSPLHF
D: TRBD1; V: TRBV2; length: 13; size: once; J: TRBJ1-1; DNA: TGTGCCAGCAGTTCCCACAGGGGCACTGAAGCTTTCTTT; CDR3: CASSSHRGTEAFF
D: NA; V: TRBV25-1; length: 16; size: NA; J: TRBJ2-3; DNA: TGTGCCAGCAGTGAAGGAACAGGGTGGAACACAGATACGCAGTATTTT; CDR3: CASSEGTGWNTDTQYF
D: TRBD2; V: TRBV7-9; length: 19; size: NA; J: TRBJ2-7; DNA: TGTGCCAGCAGCTCCCGGGTAGTAGCGGGAGGGCCGATCCCCTACGAGCAGTACTTC; CDR3: CASSSRVVAGGPIPYEQYF
D: NA; V: TRBV6-1; length: 14; size: NA; J: TRBJ1-3; DNA: TGTGCCAGCGGGTTAACAGGGCTTGGAAACACCATATATTTT; CDR3: CASGLTGLGNTIYF
D: TRBD2; V: TRBV28; length: 14; size: NA; J: TRBJ2-5; DNA: TGTGCCAGCAGTAGCGGGGGGGCTGGGGAGACCCAGTACTTC; CDR3: CASSSGGAGETQYF
D: TRBD1; V: TRBV7-2; length: 17; size: NA; J: TRBJ1-3; DNA: TGTGCCAGCAGCCCGGGGACAGGGGGCGCGGGTGGAAACACCATATATTTT; CDR3: CASSPGTGGAGGNTIYF
D: NA; V: TRBV7-9; length: 14; size: NA; J: TRBJ2-5; DNA: TGTGCCAGCAGCTTAGCGGTGGGGCAAGAGACCCAGTACTTC; CDR3: CASSLAVGQETQYF
D: NA; V: TRBV7-9; length: 13; size: NA; J: TRBJ2-7; DNA: TGTGCCAGCAGCTTTCGGGGTCCCTACGAGCAGTACTTC; CDR3: CASSFRGPYEQYF
D: TRBD1; V: TRBV5-4; length: 14; size: NA; J: TRBJ1-1; DNA: TGTGCCAGCAGCTCCCTGGACAGGGGAACTGAAGCTTTCTTT; CDR3: CASSSLDRGTEAFF